Sequencing of this T cell receptor (beta chain) was carried out in a study of OX40 agonist ivuxolimab in advanced cancers. About the study: Patients received the agonistic anti-OX40 (CD134) antibody ivuxolimab. Among those enrolled, mean age was roughly 62 years (range about 20 to 79) and approximately 83% were male. In three patients, partial responses were observed, one with hepatocellular carcinoma and two with cutaneous melanoma.

Some clones are missing from TCRdb's copy, which holds only in-frame ones; the method was immunoSEQ multiplex PCR. The sample holds about 61,000 clones, about 88% seen once. Sample: CD4+ or CD8+ T cells sorted from blood, taken in a trial of the OX40 agonist ivuxolimab. This TCR was recovered from an adult with an advanced solid tumor such as melanoma, head and neck, liver or kidney cancer.

CDR3 in amino acids: CSVWTTVSYGYTF. As DNA, the CDR3 is TGCAGCGTTTGGACTACAGTTTCCTATGGCTACACCTTC. The chain links TRBV29-1 to TRBJ1-2, with D unclear. V was cut by 5 bases and J by 4 bases, with 14 bases left in between. From germline, CDR1 is SQVTM and CDR2 ANQGSEA. The CDR3 spans 13 residues.